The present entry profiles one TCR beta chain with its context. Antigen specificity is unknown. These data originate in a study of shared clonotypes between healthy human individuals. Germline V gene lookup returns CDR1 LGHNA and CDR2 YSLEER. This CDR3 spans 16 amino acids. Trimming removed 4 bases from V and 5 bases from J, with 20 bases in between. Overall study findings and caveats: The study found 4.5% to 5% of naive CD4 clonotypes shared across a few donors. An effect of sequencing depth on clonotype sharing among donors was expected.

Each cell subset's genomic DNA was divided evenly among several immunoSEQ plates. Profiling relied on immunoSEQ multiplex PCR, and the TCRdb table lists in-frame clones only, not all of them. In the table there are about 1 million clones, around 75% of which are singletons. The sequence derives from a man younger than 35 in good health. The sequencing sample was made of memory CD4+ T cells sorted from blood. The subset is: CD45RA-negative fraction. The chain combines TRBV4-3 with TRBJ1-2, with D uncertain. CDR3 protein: CASSPDGGGGSYGYTF. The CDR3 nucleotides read TGCGCCAGCAGCCCAGATGGCGGCGGAGGTAGTTATGGCTACACCTTC.